This T cell receptor beta chain is from a study of T cells after yellow fever vaccination. Background on the study: Fractions with few cells were prepared using SMART-Seq v4 Ultra Low Input.

The trim removed 0 bases at V and 2 bases at J, leaving 6 bases unmatched. Germline V gene data show CDR1 as KGHSH and CDR2 as LQKENI. CDR3 length: 17 residues. This clonotype was observed a handful of times. TCRdb processed the 5' RACE reads anew with MiXCR; each CDR3 protein has one entry. The sample lists approximately 250,000 distinct CDR3 sequences; about 5% were seen once. The sample here was CD4+ T cells sorted from PBMCs, taken on the day of the yellow fever booster vaccination. The receptor was isolated from a man between 18 and 29 years old who received the YFV17D yellow fever vaccine. This chain uses TRBV18 with TRBJ2-3, with 9 nucleotides matching TRBD2. The CDR3 nucleotides are TGTGCCAGCTCACCACCTTATGGCGGGGGGGCCACAGATACGCAGTATTTT. Translation gives CASSPPYGGGATDTQYF.